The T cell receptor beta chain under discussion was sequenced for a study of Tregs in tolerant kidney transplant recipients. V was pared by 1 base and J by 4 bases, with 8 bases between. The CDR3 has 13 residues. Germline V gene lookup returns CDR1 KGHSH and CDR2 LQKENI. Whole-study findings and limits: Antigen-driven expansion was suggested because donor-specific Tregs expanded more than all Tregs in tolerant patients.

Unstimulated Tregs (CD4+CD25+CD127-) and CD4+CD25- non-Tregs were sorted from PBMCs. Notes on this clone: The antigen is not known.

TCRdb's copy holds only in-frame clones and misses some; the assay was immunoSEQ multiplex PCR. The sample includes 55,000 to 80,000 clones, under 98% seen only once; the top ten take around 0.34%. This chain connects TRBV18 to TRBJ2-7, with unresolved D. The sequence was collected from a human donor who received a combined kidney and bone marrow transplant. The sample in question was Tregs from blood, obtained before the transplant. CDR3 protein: CASSPRAAYEQYF. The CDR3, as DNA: TGTGCCAGCTCACCACGGGCAGCTTACGAGCAGTACTTC.